At least ten counts were recorded for the clone carrying this T cell receptor (beta chain). The antigen remains undetermined. The data were taken from a study of T cells in Graves' hyperthyroidism and ophthalmopathy. V was shortened by 0 bases and J by 3 bases, with 12 bases between the two germline ends. The CDR3 is 16 residues long. The V gene's germline CDR1 is LNHNV and CDR2 YYDKDF (reference sequence). Findings and caveats of the study: It was a median approximately six months before onset that the model predicted ophthalmopathy. Stable hyperthyroidism and ophthalmopathy were separated using 13 V-J signatures.

Researchers amplified the TCR beta CDR3 regions from RNA transcripts. TCR CDR3 regions were first amplified by RT-PCR with HTBI primers. One entry per CDR3 protein results from TCRdb running MiXCR on the multiplex PCR reads. The sample has around 250,000 distinct CDR3 sequences, around 25% seen once. The PBMCs had their origin in 7.5 to 10 ml of fresh peripheral blood. V is TRBV15 and J is TRBJ1-5; D is unclear. The sequence was collected from a woman aged 40 to 50 with Graves' ophthalmopathy. Sequenced sample: blood. The CDR3 nucleotides read TGTGCCACCAGCAGAGATCTCAGCCCAACCAATCAGCCCCAGCATTTT. Translating gives CATSRDLSPTNQPQHF.